This T cell receptor beta chain was captured by sequencing in a study of T cell changes during pregnancy in multiple sclerosis. Some clones are missing from TCRdb's copy, which holds only in-frame ones; the method was immunoSEQ multiplex PCR. This sample has 30,000 to 35,000 clones, with around 90% found just once. A word on this clone: A junction boundary mismatches the germline segment, possibly from a read error.

The germline gives CDR1 DFQATT, CDR2 SNEGSKA (reference sequence). CDR3 length: 11 residues. This chain connects TRBV20-1 to TRBJ2-7; D not resolved. This material consisted of CD4+ T cells from peripheral blood mononuclear cells, taken in the third trimester of pregnancy. This TCR was recovered from a female donor in good health, enrolled as a control in a pregnancy study. For the CDR3, the DNA is TGCAGTGCTAGAGATGGGTGGGCTTTGGACTTC. It codes for CSARDGWALDF.